What follows describes a single T cell receptor (beta chain). This specimen comes from a study of T and B cells in COVID-19 patients. The CDR3 covers 14 residues. V was clipped by 6 bases and J by 0 bases, with 11 bases between them. Germline-derived CDR1 and CDR2 are MNHEY and SMNVEV (reference sequence). Each TRB amplification used about 250-550 ng of genomic DNA from blood. Multiplex PCR with BIOMED2 TRB-A/B primer pools amplified TRB rearrangements. TCRdb reanalysed the multiplex PCR reads using MiXCR and keeps one entry per CDR3 protein. The top ten clones hold roughly 3.5% of a sample with 6,500 to 10,000 distinct CDR3 sequences, 35% to 50% of them seen once.

The clonotype comes from a human donor who had recovered from COVID-19. The V call is TRBV27, the J call TRBJ1-1; possibly TRBD1 for D (6 bases). Sequencing input: blood. CDR3 sequence (DNA): TGTGCCAGCAGAACACAGGGTATGAACACTGAAGCTTTCTTT. It is translated as CASRTQGMNTEAFF.